This TCR beta chain came from a study of low-dose radiotherapy and immunotherapy resistance in tumors. Alpha and beta chains were covered, as first-strand cDNA relied on TRAV- and TRBV-specific primers. TCRs were amplified for roughly 20 PCR cycles with a constant-region primer and V-primer adapter. From the reads, TCRdb called clonotypes with MiXCR, one entry per CDR3 protein. This sample carries 50,000 or so distinct CDR3 sequences, 20% to 25% of them seen once, and the ten largest clones take around 6.5%. This CDR3 spans 15 amino acids. The ends were cut back, 4 bases at V and 4 bases at J, with 13 bases in the middle. Germline V lookup: CDR1 SNHLY, CDR2 FYNNEI. Time point meaning: after trial treatment. Treatment denoted: LDRT plus nivolumab, ipilimumab, low-dose cyclophosphamide and aspirin (RACIN trial). This clonotype appeared many times.

Sequencing used PBMCs, obtained after low-dose radiotherapy plus immunotherapy. The source is a male donor with prostate cancer. This sequence joins TRBV2 and TRBJ1-4, with D unresolved. CDR3 loop: CASSVRPGYNEKLFF. DNA of the CDR3: TGTGCCAGCAGTGTGCGTCCAGGCTATAATGAAAAACTGTTTTTT.